The 27 T cell receptor beta chains listed next were all sequenced from one sample in a study of T cells in tumors after PD-1 blockade. The assay was immunoSEQ multiplex PCR, and TCRdb's table has in-frame clones only and misses some. In the table there are tens of thousands of clones, just under 80% of which are singletons. The source material was PBMCs, sampled before anti-PD-1 treatment. The receptor source for this set is a human donor with basal cell carcinoma.

The rearrangement uses TRBV3-1 (or the pseudogene TRBV3-2) and TRBJ1-2; 7 bases map to TRBD1. Germline CDR1 is LGHDT and CDR2 is YNNKEL (reference sequence). The CDR3 has 16 amino acids. The V gene end was trimmed by 0 bases and the J gene end by 4 bases; junction bases not matched to a gene: 8. CDR3 residues: CASSQDRATGSYGYTF. The CDR3 DNA reads as TGTGCCAGCAGCCAAGATCGGGCGACAGGGAGCTATGGCTACACCTTC.

The chain employs TRBV7-9 and TRBJ1-3; no firm D call. CDR3 size: 15 residues. Germline V gene data show CDR1 as SEHNR and CDR2 as FQNEAQ (reference sequence). The V end was cut by 3 bases, the J end by 0 bases, with 9 bases between. CDR3 DNA: TGTGCCAGCAGCTTTGGCCTCAGCTCTGGAAACACCATATATTTT. It codes for CASSFGLSSGNTIYF.

The gene calls are TRBV5-6 and TRBJ1-1, with D possibly being TRBD1 (6 bases). The CDR3 runs 15 residues. Trimming stripped 4 bases from V and 3 bases from J, with 16 bases between. Germline V gene lookup returns CDR1 SGHDT and CDR2 YYEEEE. In nucleotides, the CDR3 is TGTGCCAGCAGCATAGGCGGGACACTTGACACTGAAGCTTTCTTT. Translating gives CASSIGGTLDTEAFF.

This chain joins TRBV28 and TRBJ1-4; a weak D match, TRBD1 (6 bases). The CDR3 length is 17 residues. V gave up 3 bases and J gave up 7 bases, with 21 bases separating them. Germline V lookup: CDR1 MDHEN, CDR2 SYDVKM. This CDR3 is CASSFVVSGGNVEKLFF. The CDR3 nucleotides are TGTGCCAGCAGTTTTGTGGTATCCGGGGGCAATGTTGAAAAACTGTTTTTT.

The chain is built from TRBV15 and TRBJ2-1; D may be TRBD2 (5 bases). CDR3 size: 12 residues. Per the germline V gene, CDR1 is LNHNV and CDR2 is YYDKDF (reference sequence). The V end was cut by 2 bases, the J end by 8 bases, with 7 bases between. The CDR3 sequence is CATSRLAHEQFF. DNA for the CDR3: TGTGCCACCAGCAGACTAGCCCATGAGCAGTTCTTC.

The chain couples TRBV5-1 to TRBJ2-2; tentatively, D is TRBD1 or TRBD2 (5 bases each). Trimming pared 1 base from V and 0 bases from J, leaving 10 bases between. Germline assignment: CDR1 SGHRS and CDR2 YFSETQ. There are 16 residues in the CDR3. The CDR3 here is CASSLIGASNTGELFF. DNA for the CDR3: TGCGCCAGCAGCTTGATCGGGGCCTCGAACACCGGGGAGCTGTTTTTT.

The J gene is TRBJ2-6, the V gene TRBV28; 8 bases fit TRBD1. V shed 2 bases, J shed 1 base, and the junction held 25 bases outside the gene matches. The CDR3 length is 24 residues. Per germline, CDR1 MDHEN and CDR2 SYDVKM. The CDR3 is CASSLRRGRGLTDSPSSGANVLTF. The CDR3 DNA reads TGTGCCAGCAGTTTAAGGAGGGGCAGGGGGCTTACCGATAGTCCGTCTTCTGGGGCCAACGTCCTGACTTTC.

This CDR3 reads CASSLRQGHYTF. Here the CDR3 DNA reads TGTGCCAGCAGCCTAAGACAGGGCCACTACACCTTC. V is TRBV7-3 and J is TRBJ1-2; 7 bases align to TRBD1. Germline lookup yields CDR1 SGHTA and CDR2 FQGTGA. Trimming removed 5 bases from V and 10 bases from J; junction bases left unmatched: 7. This CDR3 has 12 amino acids.

V and J are TRBV30 and TRBJ2-7; 8 nucleotides align to TRBD2. Trimming at V came to 5 bases and at J to 0 bases, leaving 9 bases not matched to a gene. Germline-derived CDR1 and CDR2 are GTSNPN and SVGIG (reference sequence). CDR3 length: 15 residues. CDR3 loop: CAWVGRARSSYEQYF. CDR3 bases: TGTGCCTGGGTCGGGAGGGCGAGGAGCTCCTACGAGCAGTACTTC. Supplemented by reference TRBV30 and TRBJ2-7, the full variable domain reads SQTIHQWPATLVQPVGSPLSLECTVEGTSNPNLYWYRQAAGRGLQLLFYSVGIGQISSEVPQNLSASRPQDRQFILSSKKLLLSDSGFYLCAWVGRARSSYEQYFGPGTRLTVT.

This chain joins TRBV7-5 and TRBJ2-2; the table's D call, TRBD1, has no DNA check behind it. TRBV7-5 is assigned pseudogene status. The CDR3 is made up of 17 amino acids. This chain's CDR3 is CVRSLEGAGGMTGELFF. The CDR3 DNA sequence: TGTGTCAGAAGCTTAGAGGGGGCAGGGGGCATGACCGGGGAGCTGTTTTTT.

The chain couples TRBV6-4 to TRBJ2-1; D is ambiguous. V was clipped by 3 bases and J by 5 bases, with 2 bases between them. The CDR3 runs to 11 residues. The germline gives CDR1 MRHNA, CDR2 SNTAGT. CDR3 nucleotides: TGTGCCAGCAGTGATCACAATGAGCAGTTCTTC. This codes for CASSDHNEQFF.

This clone came up a few times. This chain connects TRBV12-5 to TRBJ1-1; D is perhaps TRBD1 (5 bases). The CDR3 sequence is 13 residues long. The germline V and J ends were trimmed by 1 base and 10 bases, with 13 bases remaining between them. CDR1 and CDR2 from the germline V gene are LGHNT and FRNRAP. The CDR3 reads CASGLGQGGRAFF. CDR3 DNA sequence: TGTGCTAGTGGTTTGGGCCAGGGCGGGAGAGCTTTCTTT.

The chain links TRBV7-8 to TRBJ2-1, with 13 bases identical to TRBD2. With 5 bases clipped from V and 0 bases from J, the junction kept 4 bases outside the gene matches. The germline gives CDR1 SGHVS, CDR2 FQNEAQ. This CDR3 region has 17 residues. The CDR3 DNA reads TGTGCCAGCAGCCCGGGACTAGCGGGAAGCTCCTACAATGAGCAGTTCTTC. Encoded protein: CASSPGLAGSSYNEQFF.

This clone appeared a few times. This chain uses TRBV27 with TRBJ2-4; D gene uncertain. Germline V gene data show CDR1 as MNHEY and CDR2 as SMNVEV (reference sequence). The CDR3 extends over 17 amino acids. V was trimmed by 5 bases and J by 3 bases, leaving 20 bases between them. The chain's CDR3 is CASSPRRSGVFKNIQYF. For the CDR3, the DNA is TGTGCCAGCAGTCCCAGGCGATCAGGCGTGTTCAAAAACATTCAGTACTTC.

The chain carries TRBV2 and TRBJ2-5; 10 bases map to TRBD1. CDR3 length: 13 residues. Germline CDR1 and CDR2: SNHLY and FYNNEI. The junction had 2 bases not matched to a gene; V was cut back by 7 bases and J by 3 bases. CDR3 protein: CASTGTGEETQYF. The CDR3 nucleotides are TGTGCCAGCACCGGGACAGGGGAAGAGACCCAGTACTTC.

The chain combines TRBV6-5 with TRBJ2-1; the D gene is possibly TRBD2 (5 bases). The CDR3 runs to 14 residues. Between the trimmed V and J ends, which lost 5 bases and 6 bases, there was a span of 14 bases. Germline V lookup: CDR1 MNHEY, CDR2 SVGAGI. The CDR3 region is CASSPAGDVNEQFF. CDR3 sequence (DNA): TGTGCCAGCAGTCCCGCCGGGGATGTCAATGAGCAGTTCTTC.

The rearrangement links TRBV29-1 to TRBJ1-1; no firm D call. V lost 7 bases to trimming and J lost 6 bases, with 18 bases between them. The CDR3 consists of 13 residues. In germline, CDR1 is SQVTM, CDR2 ANQGSEA. CDR3 sequence (DNA): TGCAGCGCACAAGGTGGGAAAGGCGCTGAAGCTTTCTTT. Translating it yields CSAQGGKGAEAFF.

DNA of the CDR3: TGTGCCAGCAGCCCGGGACTAGCGGGGGGTTTAGAGACCCAGTACTTC. It translates to CASSPGLAGGLETQYF. The chain joins TRBV9 to TRBJ2-5, with TRBD2 identical over 15 bases. V gave up 4 bases and J gave up 4 bases; unmatched junction bases: 5. The CDR3 runs 16 residues. CDR1 is SGDLS, CDR2 YYNGEE, per germline.

The chain uses TRBV28 and TRBJ1-2; D uncertain. The V gene lost 1 base and the J gene lost 5 bases, with 11 bases spanning the gap. CDR3 size: 14 residues. From germline, CDR1 is MDHEN and CDR2 SYDVKM. CDR3 sequence (DNA): TGTGCCAGCAGTTTATCGGCAATCCGTTATGGCTACACCTTC. Protein: CASSLSAIRYGYTF.

The chain couples TRBV6-2 or TRBV6-3 to TRBJ1-1, with 12 nucleotides matching TRBD1. The CDR3 sequence is 15 residues long. Germline trimming cut 2 bases from V and 6 bases from J; bases unmatched to any gene: 4. CDR1 is MNHEY, CDR2 SVGEGT, per germline. The CDR3 region is CASSYPGQGAAEAFF. DNA of the CDR3: TGTGCCAGCAGTTACCCGGGACAGGGGGCGGCTGAAGCTTTCTTT.

This chain uses TRBV29-1 with TRBJ2-1; D could derive from TRBD1 or TRBD2 (6 bases each). This CDR3 comprises 14 residues. CDR1 and CDR2 from the germline V gene are SQVTM and ANQGSEA. The V end lost 8 bases, the J end lost 4 bases, and 18 bases lay between the germline ends. In DNA, the CDR3 is TGCAGCACAAGGCTGGGGGGCGCGTACAATGAGCAGTTCTTC. This codes for CSTRLGGAYNEQFF.

This rearrangement joins TRBV6-5 to TRBJ1-1; D is unclear. This CDR3 is built from 15 residues. Looked up from germline, CDR1 is MNHEY and CDR2 is SVGAGI. V was clipped by 0 bases and J by 1 base, with 9 bases between them. CDR3 protein: CASSYSIGQNTEAFF. As DNA, the CDR3 is TGTGCCAGCAGTTACTCGATAGGCCAGAACACTGAAGCTTTCTTT.

The V and J genes are TRBV3-1 (or the pseudogene TRBV3-2) and TRBJ2-7; the match to TRBD2 covers 11 bases. Germline-derived CDR1 and CDR2 are LGHDT and YNNKEL (reference sequence). V gave up 0 bases and J gave up 3 bases; unmatched junction bases: 10. This CDR3 contains 18 residues. CDR3 protein: CASSQDLIGTSGFYEQYF. As DNA, the CDR3 is TGTGCCAGCAGCCAAGACTTAATAGGGACTAGCGGCTTCTACGAGCAGTACTTC.

The chain links TRBV19 to TRBJ1-1, with D hard to call. CDR3 length: 11 residues. Germline CDR1 LNHDA, CDR2 SQIVND (reference sequence). Trimming cost V 7 bases and J 4 bases, with 7 bases left between them. The CDR3 DNA reads TGTGCCAGTATCGGTTTCACTGAAGCTTTCTTT. It translates to CASIGFTEAFF. Using reference TRBV19 and TRBJ1-1 for the parts outside the CDR3, the full variable domain is DGGITQSPKYLFRKEGQNVTLSCEQNLNHDAMYWYRQDPGQGLRLIYYSQIVNDFQKGDIAEGYSVSREKKESFPLTVTSAQKNPTAFYLCASIGFTEAFFGQGTRLTVV.

This clone was observed a handful of times. The chain has TRBV30 and TRBJ1-6; TRBD1 agrees at 9 bases. V trimming: 5 bases; J trimming: 6 bases; junction bases outside the gene matches: 11. Per germline, CDR1 GTSNPN and CDR2 SVGIG (reference sequence). This CDR3 contains 16 residues. CDR3: CAWLGQGQGSNSPLHF. The DNA for the CDR3 is TGTGCCTGGTTGGGACAGGGCCAAGGGAGTAATTCACCCCTCCACTTT.

This chain connects TRBV13 to TRBJ2-6; no clear D gene. This CDR3 is built from 14 residues. V lost 8 bases to trimming and J lost 2 bases, with 10 bases between them. In germline, CDR1 is PRHDT, CDR2 FYEKMQ (reference sequence). For the CDR3, the DNA is TGTGCCAGCCTAAGAAGGACTGGGGCCAACGTCCTGACTTTC. Amino acids: CASLRRTGANVLTF.

The genes are TRBV28 and TRBJ2-7; D possibly corresponds to TRBD1 (6 bases). The germline V and J ends were trimmed by 4 bases and 3 bases, with 16 bases remaining between them. CDR1 and CDR2 (germline): MDHEN, SYDVKM. The CDR3 length is 15 residues. The CDR3 DNA is TGTGCCAGCAGTTCCCCTGGGACACTGGGCTACGAGCAGTACTTC. Encoded protein: CASSSPGTLGYEQYF.